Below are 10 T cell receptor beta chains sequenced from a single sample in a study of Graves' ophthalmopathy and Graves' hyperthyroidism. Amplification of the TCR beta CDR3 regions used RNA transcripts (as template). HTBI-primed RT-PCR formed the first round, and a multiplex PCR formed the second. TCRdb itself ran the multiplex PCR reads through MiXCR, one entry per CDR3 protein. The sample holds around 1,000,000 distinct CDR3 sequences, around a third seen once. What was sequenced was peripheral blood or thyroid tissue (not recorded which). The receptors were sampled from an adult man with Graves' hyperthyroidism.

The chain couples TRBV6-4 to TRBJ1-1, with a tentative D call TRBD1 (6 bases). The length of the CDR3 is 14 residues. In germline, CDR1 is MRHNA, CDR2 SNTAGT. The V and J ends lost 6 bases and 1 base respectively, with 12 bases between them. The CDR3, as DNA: TGTGCCAGCAGAGACGGGGACAAGAACACTGAAGCTTTCTTT. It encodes CASRDGDKNTEAFF.

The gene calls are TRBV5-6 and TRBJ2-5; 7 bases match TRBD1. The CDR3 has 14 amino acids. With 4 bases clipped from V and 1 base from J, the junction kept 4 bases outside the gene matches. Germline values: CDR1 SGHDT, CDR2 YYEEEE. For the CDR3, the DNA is TGTGCCAGCAGCGGACAGGAGGCCCAAGAGACCCAGTACTTC. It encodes CASSGQEAQETQYF.

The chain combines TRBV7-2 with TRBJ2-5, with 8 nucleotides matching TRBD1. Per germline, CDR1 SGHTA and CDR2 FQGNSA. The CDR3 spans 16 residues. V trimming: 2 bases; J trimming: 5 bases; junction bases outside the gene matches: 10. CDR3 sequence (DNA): TGTGCCAGCAGCTTAAGGGACGGACAGGGCCGTGAGACCCAGTACTTC. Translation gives CASSLRDGQGRETQYF.

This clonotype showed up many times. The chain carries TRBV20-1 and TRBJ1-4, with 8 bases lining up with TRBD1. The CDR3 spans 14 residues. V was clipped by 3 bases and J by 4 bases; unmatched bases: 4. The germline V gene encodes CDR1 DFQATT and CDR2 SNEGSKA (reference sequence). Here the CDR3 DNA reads TGCAGTGCTAGGAAGACAGGGGTTAATGAAAAACTGTTTTTT. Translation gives CSARKTGVNEKLFF.

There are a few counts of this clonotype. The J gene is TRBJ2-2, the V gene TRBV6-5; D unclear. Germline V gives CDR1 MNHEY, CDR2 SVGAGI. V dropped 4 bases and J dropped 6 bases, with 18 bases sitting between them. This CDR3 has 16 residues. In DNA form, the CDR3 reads TGTGCCAGCAGTTGGGGTAGGGTCCTTGAGGCCGGGGAGCTGTTTTTT. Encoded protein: CASSWGRVLEAGELFF.

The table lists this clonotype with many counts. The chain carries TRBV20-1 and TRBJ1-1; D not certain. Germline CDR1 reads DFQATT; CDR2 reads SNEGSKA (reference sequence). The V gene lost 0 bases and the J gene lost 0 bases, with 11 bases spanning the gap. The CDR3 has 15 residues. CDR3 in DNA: TGCAGTGCTAGAGAAACCCTGAATATGAACACTGAAGCTTTCTTT. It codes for CSARETLNMNTEAFF.

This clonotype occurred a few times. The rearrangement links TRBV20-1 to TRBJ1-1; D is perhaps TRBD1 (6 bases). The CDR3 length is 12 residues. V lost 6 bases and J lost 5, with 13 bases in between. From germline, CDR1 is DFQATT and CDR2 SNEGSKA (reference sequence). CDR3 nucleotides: TGCAGTGCCGAAAGGACAGTTACTGAAGCTTTCTTT. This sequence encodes CSAERTVTEAFF.

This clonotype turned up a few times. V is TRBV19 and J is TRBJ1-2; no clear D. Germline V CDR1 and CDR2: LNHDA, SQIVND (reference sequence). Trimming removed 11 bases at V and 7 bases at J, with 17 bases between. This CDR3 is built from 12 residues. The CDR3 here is CAWSVTGLGYTF. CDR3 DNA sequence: TGTGCCTGGAGTGTAACGGGTCTTGGCTACACCTTC.

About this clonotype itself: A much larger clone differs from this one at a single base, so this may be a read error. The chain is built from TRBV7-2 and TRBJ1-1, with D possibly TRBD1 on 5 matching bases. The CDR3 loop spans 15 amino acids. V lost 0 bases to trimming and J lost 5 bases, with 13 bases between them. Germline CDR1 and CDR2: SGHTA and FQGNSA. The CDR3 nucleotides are TGTGCCAGCAGCTTAGCGGGACGGCTTTTTACTGAAGCTTTCTTT. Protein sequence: CASSLAGRLFTEAFF.

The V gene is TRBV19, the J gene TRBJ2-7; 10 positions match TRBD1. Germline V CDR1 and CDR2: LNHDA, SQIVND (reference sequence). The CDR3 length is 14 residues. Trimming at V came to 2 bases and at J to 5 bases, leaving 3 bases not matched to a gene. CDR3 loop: CASSIRGQGDEQYF. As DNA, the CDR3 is TGTGCCAGTAGTATACGAGGACAGGGGGACGAGCAGTACTTC.